These 8 T cell receptor beta chains share one sample of origin, sequenced in a study of CD8 T cells in Susac syndrome. The RNA input was about 0.5 to 1 ug, and it was reverse transcribed with random hexamers. TCRdb used MiXCR to reprocess the immunoSEQ multiplex PCR reads, holding one entry per CDR3 protein. The sample consists of 140,000 or so distinct CDR3 sequences, 85% to 95% of them appearing once. Material for sequencing was CD4+ T cells from PBMCs. Receptor source: a human donor with multiple sclerosis.

The chain combines TRBV7-2 with TRBJ2-1; perhaps TRBD1 as D (5 bases). Trimming pared 5 bases from V and 10 bases from J, leaving 21 bases between. Germline V gene lookup returns CDR1 SGHTA and CDR2 FQGNSA. The CDR3 covers 15 residues. The CDR3 sequence is CASSPGTVRQGEQFF. As DNA, the CDR3 is TGTGCCAGCAGCCCTGGCACCGTGCGGCAGGGAGAGCAGTTCTTC.

The chain is built from TRBV5-1 and TRBJ2-1; D may be TRBD2 (6 bases). Between the trimmed V and J ends, which lost 3 bases and 4 bases, there was a span of 14 bases. CDR1 and CDR2 from the germline V gene are SGHRS and YFSETQ. The CDR3 runs 15 residues. In DNA, the CDR3 is TGCGCCAGCAGCTCTTATAGCGGTGGATACAATGAGCAGTTCTTC. Protein product: CASSSYSGGYNEQFF.

The chain employs TRBV19 and TRBJ1-1, with D perhaps TRBD1 (6 bases). CDR1 is LNHDA and CDR2 is SQIVND in the germline V gene (reference sequence). Trimming left V 9 bases short and J 1 base short, with 15 bases between. The CDR3 contains 14 residues. The CDR3 region has the DNA TGTGCCAGCGAACAAACAGGGAGGAACACTGAAGCTTTCTTT. As protein: CASEQTGRNTEAFF.

This chain links TRBV7-9 with TRBJ2-1, with D perhaps TRBD1 (6 bases). The length of the CDR3 is 13 residues. Trimming removed 5 bases from V and 7 bases from J, with 12 bases in between. Per germline, CDR1 SEHNR and CDR2 FQNEAQ (reference sequence). CDR3 nucleotides: TGTGCCAGCAGCCCTAGAAGGGGGAATGAGCAGTTCTTC. Translating it yields CASSPRRGNEQFF.

The chain carries TRBV30 and TRBJ2-2, with TRBD1 matching 9 bases. Germline V gene data show CDR1 as GTSNPN and CDR2 as SVGIG (reference sequence). J gave up 5 bases and V 2 bases, and 6 bases lay outside the gene matches. This CDR3 comprises 15 residues. The CDR3 DNA follows: TGTGCCTGGAGTTTTTCCGGGACAGGGACCGGGGAGCTGTTTTTT. Translating it yields CAWSFSGTGTGELFF.

The chain carries TRBV24-1 and TRBJ2-1; 9 bases are a match to TRBD1. Looked up from germline, CDR1 is KGHDR and CDR2 is SFDVKD. This CDR3 comprises 14 residues. V gave up 6 bases and J gave up 6 bases; unmatched junction bases: 5. DNA of the CDR3: TGTGCCACCAGTAGAGGACAGGGGATCAATGAGCAGTTCTTC. Its translation is CATSRGQGINEQFF.

In DNA form, the CDR3 reads TGTGCCAGCAGCCAATCGGCCGGACTGGGAAATTCACCCCTCCACTTT. Its translation is CASSQSAGLGNSPLHF. The V gene is TRBV3-1, the J gene TRBJ1-6, with unresolved D. Trimming pared 2 bases from V and 7 bases from J, leaving 15 bases between. The CDR3 extends over 16 amino acids. Per germline, CDR1 LGHDT and CDR2 YNNKEL (reference sequence).

This chain connects TRBV29-1 to TRBJ2-1, with a possible D match to TRBD1 (6 bases). CDR3 length: 15 residues. V shed 4 bases and J shed 4 bases, with 17 bases lying between them. CDR1 and CDR2 from the germline V gene are SQVTM and ANQGSEA. Here the CDR3 reads CSVVGTGRQYNEQFF. The CDR3 DNA follows: TGCAGCGTTGTAGGAACAGGGCGACAGTACAATGAGCAGTTCTTC.